The 22 T cell receptor beta chains given below trace back to one sample, sequenced in a study of cytomegalovirus exposure and HLA in healthy donors. The PCR ran on 60 Vbeta and 13 Jbeta primers. Profiled with immunoSEQ multiplex PCR; TCRdb holds only in-frame clones, not every one. This table holds some 150,000 clones, roughly 88% found once. Sequenced sample: PBMCs. The source is a young woman in good health and CMV-seronegative.

The rearrangement uses TRBV2 and TRBJ2-6; 9 bases are shared with TRBD1. V lost 7 bases and J lost 7; bases outside the gene matches: 11. The germline V gene encodes CDR1 SNHLY and CDR2 FYNNEI. The CDR3 is made up of 16 amino acids. DNA of the CDR3: TGTGCCAGCACCCGGGACAGGGTTATGCGAGCCAACGTCCTGACTTTC. This gives the protein CASTRDRVMRANVLTF.

The chain joins TRBV27 to TRBJ1-5; TRBD1 is a possible D gene (6 bases). V lost 4 bases and J 4 bases, leaving 8 bases between the germline ends. The CDR3 spans 13 residues. Per germline, CDR1 MNHEY and CDR2 SMNVEV (reference sequence). The CDR3 region has the DNA TGTGCCAGCAGTTACAGGGAAAATCAGCCCCAGCATTTT. As protein: CASSYRENQPQHF.

Concerning this clone itself: One end of the junction does not line up with germline, which may come from a read error. This chain links TRBV5-1 with TRBJ2-3, with TRBD2 as a possible D gene (5 bases). CDR1 and CDR2 from the germline V gene are SGHRS and YFSETQ. CDR3 size: 11 residues. CDR3 sequence: CASSLEGVRIF. As DNA, the CDR3 is TGCGCCAGCAGCTTGGAGGGAGTTAGGATTTTT.

The chain is built from TRBV29-1 and TRBJ2-7; TRBD1 aligns across 8 bases. The CDR3 is made up of 13 amino acids. CDR1 is SQVTM and CDR2 is ANQGSEA in the germline V gene. Trimming removed 5 bases from V and 0 bases from J; junction bases left unmatched: 3. The CDR3, as DNA: TGCAGCGTTACCGGGACAGGCTCCTACGAGCAGTACTTC. Translation gives CSVTGTGSYEQYF.

This clone was picked up a small number of times. V usage is TRBV11-3 and J usage is TRBJ1-2; TRBD1 is a possible D gene (6 bases). Germline V gene sequence: CDR1 SGHNT, CDR2 YENEEA. This CDR3 spans 17 amino acids. Trimming stripped 4 bases from V and 7 bases from J, with 25 bases between. CDR3 nucleotide sequence: TGTGCCAGCAGCTCCTCCTGGGATCCGGGGACACTTTTTGGCTACACCTTC. Residues: CASSSSWDPGTLFGYTF.

The chain uses TRBV6-4 and TRBJ2-1; 11 bases fit TRBD2. The CDR3 runs 15 residues. Germline V gives CDR1 MRHNA, CDR2 SNTAGT. Trimming at V came to 2 bases and at J to 5 bases, leaving 2 bases not matched to a gene. CDR3 in amino acids: CASSDLAGGNNEQFF. The CDR3 nucleotides read TGTGCCAGCAGTGACCTAGCGGGGGGAAACAATGAGCAGTTCTTC.

V usage is TRBV6-5 and J usage is TRBJ1-1; weak D call: TRBD1 (6 bases). The germline V gene has CDR1 MNHEY and CDR2 SVGAGI. V was cut by 6 bases and J by 4 bases, with 15 bases left in between. This CDR3 contains 14 residues. For the CDR3, the DNA is TGTGCCAGCAGCCAACCCACAGGGCCCACTGAAGCTTTCTTT. Encoded protein: CASSQPTGPTEAFF.

V is TRBV9 and J is TRBJ2-7, with a weak D call TRBD2 (6 bases). V was trimmed by 1 base and J by 0 bases, leaving 8 bases between them. Germline V gene data show CDR1 as SGDLS and CDR2 as YYNGEE. This CDR3 has 14 residues. Here the CDR3 reads CASSVRDFSYEQYF. In nucleotides, the CDR3 is TGTGCCAGCAGCGTAAGGGACTTCTCCTACGAGCAGTACTTC.

This clone appeared a few times. This sequence joins TRBV6-4 and TRBJ2-1, with 10 positions matching TRBD2. J was trimmed by 6 bases and V by 5 bases; bases with no gene match: 7. Germline V gives CDR1 MRHNA, CDR2 SNTAGT. The CDR3 runs 15 residues. In nucleotides, the CDR3 is TGTGCCAGCAGTACGTCTAGCGGGGGCGGCAATGAGCAGTTCTTC. This gives the protein CASSTSSGGGNEQFF.

The V and J genes are TRBV19 and TRBJ1-2, with D maybe TRBD1 (5 bases). Germline lookup yields CDR1 LNHDA and CDR2 SQIVND (reference sequence). V was cut by 9 bases and J by 4 bases, with 15 bases left in between. The CDR3 extends over 13 amino acids. CDR3 region: CASLDRLGYGYTF. The CDR3 DNA reads TGTGCCAGCCTCGACAGACTCGGCTATGGCTACACCTTC.

V and J are TRBV5-1 and TRBJ1-1, with 9 nucleotides matching TRBD1. Germline V gene sequence: CDR1 SGHRS, CDR2 YFSETQ. This CDR3 is 15 amino acids long. Unmatched junction bases numbered 5, after V lost 1 base and J lost 4 bases. The CDR3 is CASSLSGQGGTEAFF. As DNA, the CDR3 is TGCGCCAGCAGCTTGTCGGGACAGGGCGGCACTGAAGCTTTCTTT.

This chain connects TRBV5-1 to TRBJ1-5; D remains unclear. Germline values: CDR1 SGHRS, CDR2 YFSETQ. V was shortened by 0 bases and J by 0 bases, with 7 bases between the two germline ends. This CDR3 spans 15 amino acids. CDR3: CASSLDTDSNQPQHF. The CDR3, as DNA: TGCGCCAGCAGCTTGGACACAGATAGCAATCAGCCCCAGCATTTT.

The rearrangement links TRBV29-1 to TRBJ1-1; TRBD1 matches 10 bases. The CDR3 runs 15 residues. Germline CDR1 is SQVTM and CDR2 is ANQGSEA. The J segment lost 2 bases and the V segment lost 7 bases, leaving 10 bases of the junction unmatched. CDR3: CSARRQGAGNTEAFF. The CDR3 bases are TGCAGCGCCAGACGACAGGGGGCGGGTAACACTGAAGCTTTCTTT. Full variable domain (outside the CDR3, taken from reference TRBV29-1 and TRBJ1-1): SAVISQKPSRDICQRGTSLTIQCQVDSQVTMMFWYRQQPGQSLTLIATANQGSEATYESGFVIDKFPISRPNLTFSTLTVSNMSPEDSSIYLCSARRQGAGNTEAFFGQGTRLTVV.

This chain connects TRBV29-1 to TRBJ1-2; TRBD1 matches at 9 bases. Trimming removed 6 bases from V and 2 bases from J; junction bases left unmatched: 7. Germline V CDR1 and CDR2: SQVTM, ANQGSEA. This CDR3 spans 14 amino acids. CDR3 loop: CSVGWTGVNYGYTF. DNA for the CDR3: TGCAGCGTCGGCTGGACAGGGGTCAACTATGGCTACACCTTC.

The CDR3 loop reads CASTGQAATNEKLFF. The DNA of the CDR3 is TGTGCCAGCACTGGACAGGCCGCAACTAATGAAAAACTGTTTTTT. The chain links TRBV2 to TRBJ1-4; 7 bases are shared with TRBD1. V lost 7 bases, J lost 0 bases, and 5 bases stayed unmatched. Germline CDR1 and CDR2: SNHLY and FYNNEI. The CDR3 runs 15 residues. Using reference TRBV2 and TRBJ1-4 for the parts outside the CDR3, the full variable domain is EPEVTQTPSHQVTQMGQEVILRCVPISNHLYFYWYRQILGQKVEFLVSFYNNEISEKSEIFDDQFSVERPDGSNFTLKIRSTKLEDSAMYFCASTGQAATNEKLFFGSGTQLSVL.

The chain couples TRBV7-9 to TRBJ2-7; D may be TRBD1 (5 bases). The CDR3 is made up of 15 amino acids. The V end lost 1 base, the J end lost 5 bases, and 15 bases lay between the germline ends. The germline V gene has CDR1 SEHNR and CDR2 FQNEAQ (reference sequence). CDR3 DNA sequence: TGTGCCAGCAGCTTAGGGGGCGAAATTTCCCACGAGCAGTACTTC. Its protein is CASSLGGEISHEQYF.

The chain uses TRBV21-1 and TRBJ1-4. TRBV21-1 is an annotated pseudogene. The CDR3 sequence is 17 residues long. CDR3 protein: CASSKVGVYATNEKLFF. For the CDR3, the DNA is TGTGCCAGCAGCAAAGTCGGGGTTTATGCAACTAATGAAAAACTGTTTTTT.

J is TRBJ1-1 and V is TRBV5-1, with 10 bases fitting TRBD1. The CDR3 spans 16 residues. CDR1 SGHRS and CDR2 YFSETQ come from the germline V gene. Trimming cost V 5 bases and J 7 bases; bases outside gene matches: 14. CDR3 nucleotides: TGCGCCAGCAGGTTGCGATCATTCGGGACAGGGGATGAAGCTTTCTTT. Residues: CASRLRSFGTGDEAFF.

The CDR3: CASSTRGIGTDTQYF. CDR3 nucleotides: TGTGCCAGTAGTACCAGGGGAATTGGCACAGATACGCAGTATTTT. The gene calls are TRBV19 and TRBJ2-3, with a weak D call TRBD1 (6 bases). Trimming removed 4 bases from V and 1 base from J, with 12 bases in between. Germline V gene sequence: CDR1 LNHDA, CDR2 SQIVND (reference sequence). This CDR3 comprises 15 residues.

V usage is TRBV28 and J usage is TRBJ2-7; D gene unclear. Germline CDR1 and CDR2: MDHEN and SYDVKM. The CDR3 extends over 13 amino acids. V lost 3 bases and J lost 4, with 10 bases in between. CDR3 sequence reads: CASSLSQMYEQYF. In DNA, the CDR3 is TGTGCCAGCAGTTTGTCACAGATGTACGAGCAGTACTTC.

The V and J genes are TRBV10-2 and TRBJ2-3; 10 bases agree with TRBD2. V shed 4 bases and J 1 base; nucleotides not matched to a gene: 2. Germline-derived CDR1 and CDR2 are WSHSY and SAAADI. The CDR3 is 15 amino acids. The chain's CDR3 is CASSAGTSGTDTQYF. The CDR3, as DNA: TGCGCCAGCAGTGCCGGGACTAGCGGCACAGATACGCAGTATTTT.

J is TRBJ1-1 and V is TRBV15; D may be TRBD1 (6 bases). V gave up 5 bases and J gave up 2 bases, with 12 bases separating them. The CDR3 sequence is 14 residues long. Germline V CDR1 and CDR2: LNHNV, YYDKDF (reference sequence). This chain's CDR3 is CATSRGQPNTEAFF. The DNA of the CDR3 is TGTGCCACCAGCCGCGGACAGCCAAACACTGAAGCTTTCTTT.